The 21 T cell receptor beta chains reported below all come from one sample, sequenced in a study of radiation and T cells in renal cell carcinoma. This sample's time point: baseline pretreatment blood. Treatment noted: 15 Gy SBRT to primary tumor, nephrectomy 4 weeks later. Sequencing was performed with immunoSEQ multiplex PCR; in TCRdb, only in-frame clones are kept and a portion is missing. The sample carries approximately 100,000 clones, approximately 86% recorded once. This specimen was blood, taken from a patient whose treatment included radiotherapy and nephrectomy. These receptors originate from a man aged 50-60 years with renal cell carcinoma.

The CDR3 DNA reads as TGTGCCAGCAGCACTCGGACAGGGAGGTTTGAAGAGACCCAGTACTTC. This codes for CASSTRTGRFEETQYF. This chain connects TRBV7-6 to TRBJ2-5; 8 bases are shared with TRBD1. V dropped 5 bases and J dropped 3; count of bases not matched to a gene: 11. This CDR3 is built from 16 residues. CDR1 is SGHVS, CDR2 FNYEAQ, per germline.

The V and J genes are TRBV6-5 and TRBJ1-5, with 10 positions matching TRBD1. This CDR3 is 15 amino acids long. Germline V CDR1 and CDR2: MNHEY, SVGAGI. The junction had 4 bases not matched to a gene; V was cut back by 4 bases and J by 4 bases. The DNA for the CDR3 is TGTGCCAGCAGTTCGGGACAGGGGTTGAATCAGCCCCAGCATTTT. Protein sequence: CASSSGQGLNQPQHF.

The chain uses TRBV28 and TRBJ1-5, with 7 bases that match TRBD1. The CDR3 length is 15 residues. Per germline, CDR1 MDHEN and CDR2 SYDVKM. V was clipped by 6 bases and J by 6 bases; unmatched bases: 11. DNA of the CDR3: TGTGCCAGCAGGAACCGACAGGGTAGGTTTCAGCCCCAGCATTTT. Its protein product is CASRNRQGRFQPQHF.

This chain links TRBV19 with TRBJ1-1; a possible D gene is TRBD1 (5 bases). Trimming removed 4 bases at V and 0 bases at J, with 9 bases between. This CDR3 has 14 residues. Germline V lookup: CDR1 LNHDA, CDR2 SQIVND (reference sequence). The CDR3 nucleotides read TGTGCCAGTAGTAGAGGACAACTGAACACTGAAGCTTTCTTT. It translates to CASSRGQLNTEAFF.

This chain connects TRBV6-6 to TRBJ1-1; D is perhaps TRBD1 (5 bases). The CDR3 extends over 13 amino acids. CDR1 and CDR2 from the germline V gene are MNHNY and SVGAGI (reference sequence). The V end was cut by 0 bases, the J end by 10 bases, with 12 bases between. The CDR3 DNA reads TGTGCCAGCAGTTACTCGAACGGGGGTCGAGCTTTCTTT. Encoded protein: CASSYSNGGRAFF.

The chain employs TRBV11-2 and TRBJ2-5, with a tentative D call TRBD1 (5 bases). This CDR3 has 16 amino acids. Trimming stripped 6 bases from V and 4 bases from J, with 21 bases between. Germline V gives CDR1 SGHAT, CDR2 FQNNGV. The CDR3 bases are TGTGCCAGCAGATCTGCGGTGGGGCCCTTCCGAGAGACCCAGTACTTC. Translating it yields CASRSAVGPFRETQYF.

This clone was recorded once. The chain employs TRBV6-5 and TRBJ1-4, with D possibly matching TRBD1 (5 bases). The germline gives CDR1 MNHEY, CDR2 SVGAGI. CDR3 size: 15 residues. Trimming pared 6 bases from V and 3 bases from J, leaving 14 bases between. The CDR3 sequence is CASSQDWGSNEKLFF. In nucleotides, the CDR3 is TGTGCCAGCAGCCAGGATTGGGGGTCTAATGAAAAACTGTTTTTT.

The table lists this clone with a count of one. The sample has other DNA sequences that encode this CDR3 too. V gene TRBV6-5 combines with J gene TRBJ2-7, with TRBD1 matching 8 bases. The germline V gene encodes CDR1 MNHEY and CDR2 SVGAGI. The CDR3 is 14 amino acids. Unmatched junction bases numbered 5, after V lost 4 bases and J lost 3 bases. The CDR3 sequence is CASSSAGQDYEQYF. The CDR3 DNA reads as TGTGCCAGCAGTTCGGCGGGACAGGACTACGAGCAGTACTTC.

The chain recombines TRBV27 with TRBJ1-5; 7 bases are shared with TRBD1. The trim removed 5 bases at V and 3 bases at J, leaving 4 bases unmatched. The CDR3 spans 14 residues. Germline CDR1 MNHEY, CDR2 SMNVEV (reference sequence). The CDR3 coding sequence is TGTGCCAGCAGTCCCGGGACAGTCAATCAGCCCCAGCATTTT. It is translated as CASSPGTVNQPQHF.

The rearrangement links TRBV5-1 to TRBJ2-2; D is uncertain. The V and J ends lost 0 bases and 6 bases respectively, with 6 bases between them. Germline V gene sequence: CDR1 SGHRS, CDR2 YFSETQ. The CDR3 contains 13 residues. The CDR3 region is CASSLEGPGELFF. The CDR3 DNA sequence: TGCGCCAGCAGCTTGGAGGGCCCCGGGGAGCTGTTTTTT. The variable domain in full, completed from reference TRBV5-1 and TRBJ2-2, reads KAGVTQTPRYLIKTRGQQVTLSCSPISGHRSVSWYQQTPGQGLQFLFEYFSETQRNKGNFPGRFSGRQFSNSRSEMNVSTLELGDSALYLCASSLEGPGELFFGEGSRLTVL.

The chain recombines TRBV19 with TRBJ2-7; 9 positions match TRBD2. The CDR3 extends over 14 amino acids. Germline V gene sequence: CDR1 LNHDA, CDR2 SQIVND (reference sequence). The junction had 3 bases not matched to a gene; V was cut back by 6 bases and J by 0 bases. The CDR3 protein is CASSPSGNSYEQYF. The CDR3 nucleotides read TGTGCCAGTAGCCCTAGCGGGAACTCCTACGAGCAGTACTTC.

This chain uses TRBV19 with TRBJ2-1, with TRBD2 matching 8 bases. The CDR3 loop spans 16 amino acids. The V gene end was trimmed by 7 bases and the J gene end by 8 bases; junction bases not matched to a gene: 16. The germline gives CDR1 LNHDA, CDR2 SQIVND (reference sequence). The CDR3 spells CASNTAGEGGKDEQFF. CDR3 nucleotides: TGTGCCAGTAATACAGCGGGAGAAGGCGGGAAAGATGAGCAGTTCTTC.

The V call is TRBV7-2, the J call TRBJ2-7, with 10 bases fitting TRBD2. Germline CDR1 SGHTA, CDR2 FQGNSA. Trimming removed 5 bases from V and 4 bases from J; junction bases left unmatched: 11. The CDR3 has 16 residues. The CDR3 protein is CASSVTPGLATYEQYF. In nucleotides, the CDR3 is TGTGCCAGCAGCGTAACCCCGGGACTAGCGACTTACGAGCAGTACTTC. The full variable domain, with the rest looked up from reference TRBV7-2 and TRBJ2-7, is GAGVSQSPSNKVTEKGKDVELRCDPISGHTALYWYRQSLGQGLEFLIYFQGNSAPDKSGLPSDRFSAERTGGSVSTLTIQRTQQEDSAVYLCASSVTPGLATYEQYFGPGTRLTVT.

This clone was recorded a few times. The genes are TRBV4-3 and TRBJ1-6; tentative D call: TRBD1 (5 bases). Germline CDR1 and CDR2: LGHNA and YSLEER. CDR3 length: 16 amino acids. Trimming stripped 1 base from V and 7 bases from J, with 14 bases between. CDR3 nucleotide sequence: TGCGCCAGCAGCCAAGGGTCCCAGGGTAGAAATTCACCCCTCCACTTT. Translation gives CASSQGSQGRNSPLHF.

The V call is TRBV20-1, the J call TRBJ2-7, with D hard to call. Trimming stripped 3 bases from V and 4 bases from J, with 7 bases between. CDR1 is DFQATT, CDR2 SNEGSKA, per germline (reference sequence). The CDR3 contains 11 residues. CDR3 nucleotide sequence: TGCAGTGCTAGTCCAGCGTACGAGCAGTACTTC. Translated: CSASPAYEQYF.

The genes are TRBV19 and TRBJ2-1; possibly TRBD1 or TRBD2 for D (5 bases each). Looked up from germline, CDR1 is LNHDA and CDR2 is SQIVND (reference sequence). This CDR3 is 15 amino acids long. V was shortened by 7 bases and J by 8 bases, with 21 bases between the two germline ends. CDR3 sequence reads: CASTMPGQGQDEQFF. CDR3 sequence (DNA): TGTGCCAGTACCATGCCGGGGCAGGGTCAAGATGAGCAGTTCTTC.

This rearrangement joins TRBV4-2 to TRBJ2-3; D unresolved. The germline gives CDR1 LGHNA, CDR2 YNFKEQ. Trimming pared 0 bases from V and 2 bases from J, leaving 6 bases between. This CDR3 region has 14 residues. The CDR3 DNA is TGTGCCAGCAGCCAAGACACCCACACAGATACGCAGTATTTT. This sequence encodes CASSQDTHTDTQYF.

This chain joins TRBV6-5 and TRBJ1-1; D possibly corresponds to TRBD1 (6 bases). Germline V lookup: CDR1 MNHEY, CDR2 SVGAGI. The CDR3 has 14 residues. Trimming removed 4 bases from V and 4 bases from J, with 13 bases in between. The CDR3 nucleotides read TGTGCCAGCAGTTCAGGGGCCATGAGCACTGAAGCTTTCTTT. Translation gives CASSSGAMSTEAFF.

CDR3 bases: TGTGCCAGCAGCTCTATACAGGGGGACATTCAGTACTTC. This translates into CASSSIQGDIQYF. V is TRBV5-4 and J is TRBJ2-4, with 8 bases identical to TRBD1. Per germline, CDR1 SGHNT and CDR2 YYREEE (reference sequence). This CDR3 spans 13 amino acids. The V and J ends lost 3 bases and 8 bases, in that order; junction bases with no gene match: 4.

The rearrangement uses TRBV5-1 and TRBJ2-5, with D possibly TRBD1 on 6 matching bases. V shed 3 bases and J shed 0 bases, with 12 bases lying between them. CDR3 size: 15 residues. The V gene's germline CDR1 is SGHRS and CDR2 YFSETQ. CDR3 sequence reads: CASSSSGQNQETQYF. The CDR3 DNA follows: TGCGCCAGCAGCTCCTCTGGACAGAACCAAGAGACCCAGTACTTC.

J is TRBJ2-1 and V is TRBV27, with a possible D match to TRBD1 (5 bases). The CDR3 spans 13 residues. CDR1 and CDR2 (germline): MNHEY, SMNVEV (reference sequence). Trimming shortened V by 0 bases and J by 6 bases, and 6 bases separated the two germline ends. CDR3 nucleotides: TGTGCCAGCAGTTTATCAGGGGTCAATGAGCAGTTCTTC. Its translation: CASSLSGVNEQFF.